The clone carrying this T cell receptor beta chain showed up just once. The germline V gene has CDR1 SEHNR and CDR2 FQNEAQ (reference sequence). The CDR3 sequence is 16 residues long. The V end was cut by 0 bases, the J end by 1 base, with 11 bases between. Sequencing was performed with immunoSEQ multiplex PCR; in TCRdb, only in-frame clones are kept and a portion is missing. Of 250,000 to 400,000 clones in the sample, around 88% were seen once. Seattle researchers signed up patients amid active infection and tracked them longitudinally. This sample was taken from a study of blood T cell repertoires in COVID-19.

The TCR sequence derives from a woman in her twenties or thirties with COVID-19, enrolled during active disease. The chain carries TRBV7-9 and TRBJ2-3; D call uncertain. The sequencing input was peripheral blood. CDR3 sequence: CASSLAVGAGTDTQYF. The DNA of the CDR3 is TGTGCCAGCAGCTTAGCGGTCGGCGCGGGCACAGATACGCAGTATTTT.